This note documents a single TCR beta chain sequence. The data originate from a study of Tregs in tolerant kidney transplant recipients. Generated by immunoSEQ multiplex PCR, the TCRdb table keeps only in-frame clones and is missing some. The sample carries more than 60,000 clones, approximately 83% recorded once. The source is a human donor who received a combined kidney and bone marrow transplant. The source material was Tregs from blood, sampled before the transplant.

CDR3 residues: CSAPRLAEAFF. In nucleotides, the CDR3 is TGCAGTGCTCCCCGGCTAGCTGAAGCTTTCTTT. The rearrangement links TRBV20-1 to TRBJ1-1; D gene uncertain. This CDR3 has 11 amino acids. Germline assignment: CDR1 DFQATT and CDR2 SNEGSKA (reference sequence). V gave up 5 bases and J gave up 6 bases, with 10 bases separating them.